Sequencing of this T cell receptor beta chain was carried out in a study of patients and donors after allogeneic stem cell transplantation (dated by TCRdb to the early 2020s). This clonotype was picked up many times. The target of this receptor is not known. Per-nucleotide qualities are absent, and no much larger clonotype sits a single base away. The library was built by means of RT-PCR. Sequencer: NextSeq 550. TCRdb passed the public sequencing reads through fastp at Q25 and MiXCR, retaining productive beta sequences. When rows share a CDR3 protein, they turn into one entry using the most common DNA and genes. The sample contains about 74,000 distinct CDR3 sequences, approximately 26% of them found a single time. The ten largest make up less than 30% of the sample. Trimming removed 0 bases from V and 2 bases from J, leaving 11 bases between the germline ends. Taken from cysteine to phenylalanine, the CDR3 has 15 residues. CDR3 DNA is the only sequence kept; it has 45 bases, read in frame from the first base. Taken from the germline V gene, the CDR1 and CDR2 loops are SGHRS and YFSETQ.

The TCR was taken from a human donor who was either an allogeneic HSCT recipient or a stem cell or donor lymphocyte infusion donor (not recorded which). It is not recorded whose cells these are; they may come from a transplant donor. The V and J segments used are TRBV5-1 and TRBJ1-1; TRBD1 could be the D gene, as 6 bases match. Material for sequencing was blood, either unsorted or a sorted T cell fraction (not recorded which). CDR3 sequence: CASSLVGGLNTEAFF. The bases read TGCGCCAGCAGCTTGGTCGGGGGGCTCAACACTGAAGCTTTCTTT.